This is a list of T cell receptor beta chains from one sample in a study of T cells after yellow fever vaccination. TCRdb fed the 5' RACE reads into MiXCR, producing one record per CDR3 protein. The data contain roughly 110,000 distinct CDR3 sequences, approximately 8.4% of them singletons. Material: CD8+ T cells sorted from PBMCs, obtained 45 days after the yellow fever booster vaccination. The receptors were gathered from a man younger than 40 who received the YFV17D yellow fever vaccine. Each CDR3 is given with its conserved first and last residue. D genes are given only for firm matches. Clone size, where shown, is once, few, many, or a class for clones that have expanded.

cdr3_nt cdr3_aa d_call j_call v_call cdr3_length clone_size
TGCGCCAGCAGTGATGTGGGGGACTACCAAGAGACCCAGTACTTC CASSDVGDYQETQYF . TRBJ2-5 TRBV10-2 15 few
TGTGCCAGCAGCCTGGACAGTAGCTCCTACAATGAGCAGTTCTTC CASSLDSSSYNEQFF . TRBJ2-1 TRBV7-9 15 many
TGTGCCAGCAGTTTTCTCGCTGAAGGCGGTCCCGGTGAGCAGTTCTTC CASSFLAEGGPGEQFF . TRBJ2-1 TRBV28 16 few
TGTGCCAGCAGCCCTGACCCCGGGACAGCCTACGAGCAGTACTTC CASSPDPGTAYEQYF TRBD1 TRBJ2-7 TRBV2 15 many
TGCAGCATTCCAGGGGAAGGCTACACCTTC CSIPGEGYTF . TRBJ1-2 TRBV29-1 10 many
TGTGCCACCAGCAGAGAATGGCCTCCGAGCTCTGGGGCCAACGTCCTGACTTTC CATSREWPPSSGANVLTF . TRBJ2-6 TRBV15 18 many
TGTGCCAGCAGTCCCCACGAGGGTGGCATTCAGTACTTC CASSPHEGGIQYF . TRBJ2-4 TRBV27 13 many
TGTGCCAGCAGCCAAGGCGGAAGGGGGACAGATACGCAGTATTTT CASSQGGRGTDTQYF . TRBJ2-3 TRBV3-1 15 few
TGTGCCAGCAGTTACCTCGGGCGGGACCGGGAGACCCAGTACTTC CASSYLGRDRETQYF . TRBJ2-5 TRBV6-5 15 many
TGTGCCAGCAGCTTAGACCGGCTCGAGCAGTACTTC CASSLDRLEQYF . TRBJ2-7 TRBV7-9 12 .
TGTGCCAGCAGTTTCCTACTCCACGAGCAGTACTTC CASSFLLHEQYF . TRBJ2-7 TRBV12-3/TRBV12-4 12 many
TGTGCCAGCAGCCATAAGTGGGCGCAGTATTTT CASSHKWAQYF . TRBJ2-3 TRBV4-2 11 many
TGTGCCAGCAGTCCCTCTCCCAGGCAGGGTACCTACGAGCAGTACTTC CASSPSPRQGTYEQYF . TRBJ2-7 TRBV28 16 many
TGTGCCAGCAGCGGACGGGGTGGGGACCCCTACGAGCAGTACTTC CASSGRGGDPYEQYF . TRBJ2-7 TRBV7-9 15 few
TGTGCCAGCAGTTCCCTAGCGCCGAGCTCCTACGAGCAGTACTTC CASSSLAPSSYEQYF . TRBJ2-7 TRBV28 15 many
TGTGCCAGCAGCTCGCCCCCGGACAGGGAGGCTGGCGCACCCCTCCACTTT CASSSPPDREAGAPLHF TRBD1 TRBJ1-6 TRBV7-9 17 many
TGCGCCAGCAGCCACGAGGGACAGATGCGCGCCCAGTACTTC CASSHEGQMRAQYF TRBD1 TRBJ2-5 TRBV4-3 14 many
TGTGCCAGCAGTTTATTAGGTAGCGGGGCTAGCACAGATACGCAGTATTTT CASSLLGSGASTDTQYF TRBD2 TRBJ2-3 TRBV27 17 many